This TCR beta chain was documented in a study of T cells in Graves' hyperthyroidism and ophthalmopathy. In the case of this clonotype: No antigen is known for it.

Study results and caveats: Ophthalmopathy and stable hyperthyroidism were separated by a 13 V-J model.

RNA transcripts yielded amplified TCR beta CDR3 regions. In the first-round RT-PCR of the TCR CDR3, the HTBI primer set was used. TCRdb passed the multiplex PCR reads through MiXCR, listing each CDR3 protein once. The sample yields 450,000 to 600,000 distinct CDR3 sequences, about 20% seen once. The ends were cut back, 2 bases at V and 7 bases at J, with 9 bases in the middle. CDR3 length: 13 amino acids. CDR1 is MNHEY and CDR2 is SMNVEV in the germline V gene (reference sequence). Source material: blood. The sequence was obtained from a man aged 40-55 years with Graves' ophthalmopathy. This chain joins TRBV27 and TRBJ1-5; D remains ambiguous. Written as DNA, the CDR3 is TGTGCCAGCAGTTTAAGTGGGCACCAGCCCCAGCATTTT. Its protein product is CASSLSGHQPQHF.